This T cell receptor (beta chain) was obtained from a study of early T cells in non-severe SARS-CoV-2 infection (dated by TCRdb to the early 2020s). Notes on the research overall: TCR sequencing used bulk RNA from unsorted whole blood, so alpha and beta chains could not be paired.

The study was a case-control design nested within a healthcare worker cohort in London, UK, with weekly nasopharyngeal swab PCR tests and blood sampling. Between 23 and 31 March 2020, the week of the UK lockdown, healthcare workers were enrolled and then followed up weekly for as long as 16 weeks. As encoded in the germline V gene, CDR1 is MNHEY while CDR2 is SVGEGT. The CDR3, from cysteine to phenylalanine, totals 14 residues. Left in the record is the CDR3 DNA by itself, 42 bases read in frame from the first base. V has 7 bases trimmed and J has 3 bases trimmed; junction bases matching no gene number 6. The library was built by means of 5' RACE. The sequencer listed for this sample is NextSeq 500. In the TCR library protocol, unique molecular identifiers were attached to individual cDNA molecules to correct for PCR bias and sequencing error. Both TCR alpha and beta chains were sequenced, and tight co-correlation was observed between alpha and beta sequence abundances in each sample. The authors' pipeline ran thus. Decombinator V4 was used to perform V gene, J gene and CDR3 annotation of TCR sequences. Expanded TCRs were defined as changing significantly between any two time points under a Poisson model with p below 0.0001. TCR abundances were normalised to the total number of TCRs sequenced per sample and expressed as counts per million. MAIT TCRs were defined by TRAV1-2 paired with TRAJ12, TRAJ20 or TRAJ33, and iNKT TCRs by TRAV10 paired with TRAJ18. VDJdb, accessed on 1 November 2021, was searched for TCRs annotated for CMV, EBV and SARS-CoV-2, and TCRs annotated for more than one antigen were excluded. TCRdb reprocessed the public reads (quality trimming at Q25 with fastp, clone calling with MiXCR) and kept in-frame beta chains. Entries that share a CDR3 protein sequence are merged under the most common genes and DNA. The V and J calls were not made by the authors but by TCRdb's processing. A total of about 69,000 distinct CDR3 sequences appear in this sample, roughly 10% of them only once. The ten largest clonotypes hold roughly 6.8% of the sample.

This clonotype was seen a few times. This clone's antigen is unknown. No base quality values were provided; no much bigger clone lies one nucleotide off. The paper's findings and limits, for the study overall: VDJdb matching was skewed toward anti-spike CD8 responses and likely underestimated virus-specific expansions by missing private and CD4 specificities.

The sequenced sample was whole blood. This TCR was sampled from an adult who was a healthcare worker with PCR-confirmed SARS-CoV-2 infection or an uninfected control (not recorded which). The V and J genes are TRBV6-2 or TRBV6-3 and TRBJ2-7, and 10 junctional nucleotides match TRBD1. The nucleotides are TGTGCCAGCACCCCCCGGGACAGGGGCTACGAGCAGTACTTC. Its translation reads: CASTPRDRGYEQYF.